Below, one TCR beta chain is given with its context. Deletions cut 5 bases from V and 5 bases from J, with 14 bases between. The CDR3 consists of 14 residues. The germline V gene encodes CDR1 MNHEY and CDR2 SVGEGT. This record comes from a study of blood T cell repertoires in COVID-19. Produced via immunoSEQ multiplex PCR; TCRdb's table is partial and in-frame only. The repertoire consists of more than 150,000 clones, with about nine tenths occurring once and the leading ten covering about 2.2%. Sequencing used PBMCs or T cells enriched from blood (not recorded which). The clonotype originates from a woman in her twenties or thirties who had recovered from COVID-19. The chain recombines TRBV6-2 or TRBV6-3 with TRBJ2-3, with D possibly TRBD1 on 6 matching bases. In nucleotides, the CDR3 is TGTGCCAGCAGTCGGACCAAGGGGGTAGATACGCAGTATTTT. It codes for CASSRTKGVDTQYF.